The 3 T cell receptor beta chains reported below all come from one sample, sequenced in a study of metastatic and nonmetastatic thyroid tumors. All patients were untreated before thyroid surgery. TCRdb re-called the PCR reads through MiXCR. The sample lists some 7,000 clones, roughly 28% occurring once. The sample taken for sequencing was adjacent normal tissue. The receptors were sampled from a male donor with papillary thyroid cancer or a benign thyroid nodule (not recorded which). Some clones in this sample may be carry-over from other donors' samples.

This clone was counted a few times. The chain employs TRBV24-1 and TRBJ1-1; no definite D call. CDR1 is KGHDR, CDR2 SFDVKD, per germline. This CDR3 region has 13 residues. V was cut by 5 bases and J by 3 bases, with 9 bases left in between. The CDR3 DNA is TGTGCCACCAGTGCGAACAGAGACACTGAAGCTTTCTTT. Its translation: CATSANRDTEAFF.

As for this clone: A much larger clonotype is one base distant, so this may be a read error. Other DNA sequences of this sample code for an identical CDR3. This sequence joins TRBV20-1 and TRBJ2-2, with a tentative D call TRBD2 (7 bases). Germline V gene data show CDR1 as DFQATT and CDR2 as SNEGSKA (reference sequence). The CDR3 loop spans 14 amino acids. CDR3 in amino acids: CSAREGGNTGELFF. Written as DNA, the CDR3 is TGCAGTGCTAGGGAGGGGGGGAACACCGGTGAGCTGTTTTTT.

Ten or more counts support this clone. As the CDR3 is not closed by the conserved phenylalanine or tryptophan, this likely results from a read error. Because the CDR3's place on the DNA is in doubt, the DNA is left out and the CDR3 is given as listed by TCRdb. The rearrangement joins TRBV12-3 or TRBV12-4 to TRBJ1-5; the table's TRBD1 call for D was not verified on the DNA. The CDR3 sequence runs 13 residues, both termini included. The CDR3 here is CASSYRGNQPQQY.